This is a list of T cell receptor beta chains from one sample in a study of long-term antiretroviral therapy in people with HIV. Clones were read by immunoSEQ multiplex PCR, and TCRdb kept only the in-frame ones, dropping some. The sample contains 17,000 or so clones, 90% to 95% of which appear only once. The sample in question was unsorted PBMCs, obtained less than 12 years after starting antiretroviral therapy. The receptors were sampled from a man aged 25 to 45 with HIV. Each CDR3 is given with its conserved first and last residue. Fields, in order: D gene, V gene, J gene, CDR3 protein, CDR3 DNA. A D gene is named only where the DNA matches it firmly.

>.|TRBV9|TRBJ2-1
CASSPARFVGSYNEQFF
TGTGCCAGCAGCCCCGCCCGCTTTGTGGGCTCCTACAATGAGCAGTTCTTC
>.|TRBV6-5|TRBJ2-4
CASSYEGGDIQYF
TGTGCCAGCAGTTACGAGGGTGGGGACATTCAGTACTTC
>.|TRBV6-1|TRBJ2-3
CASKLTQSTDTQYF
TGTGCCAGCAAGTTGACGCAGAGCACAGATACGCAGTATTTT
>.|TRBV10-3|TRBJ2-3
CAISDIQGGADTQYF
TGTGCCATCAGTGATATACAGGGGGGGGCCGATACGCAGTATTTT
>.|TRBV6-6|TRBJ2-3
CASSRRIATDTQYF
TGTGCCAGCAGCAGGAGGATAGCTACAGATACGCAGTATTTT
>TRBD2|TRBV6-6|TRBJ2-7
CASSYLTGGRGYEQYF
TGTGCCAGCAGTTACCTCACCGGGGGGAGAGGGTACGAGCAGTACTTC
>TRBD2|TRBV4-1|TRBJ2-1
CASSQGLAGGYNEQFF
TGCGCCAGCAGCCAGGGACTAGCGGGGGGCTACAATGAGCAGTTCTTC
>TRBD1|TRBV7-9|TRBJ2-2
CASSRGQGPGELFF
TGTGCCAGCAGCAGAGGACAGGGCCCCGGGGAGCTGTTTTTT
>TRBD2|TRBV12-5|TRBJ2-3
CASGLMSNYPGTSGDIITQYF
TGTGCTAGTGGTTTGATGTCTAACTACCCGGGGACTAGCGGGGATATTATTACGCAGTATTTT
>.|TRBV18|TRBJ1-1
CASSPRGVAMNTEAFF
TGTGCCAGCTCACCCCGGGGGGTTGCCATGAACACTGAAGCTTTCTTT
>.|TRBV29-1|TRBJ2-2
CSGHREGAGELFF
TGCAGCGGACATCGTGAGGGGGCCGGGGAGCTGTTTTTT
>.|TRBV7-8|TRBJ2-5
CASSLLGMETQYF
TGTGCCAGCAGCTTATTAGGGATGGAGACCCAGTACTTC
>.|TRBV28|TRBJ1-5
CASNTRREPGQPQHF
TGTGCCAGCAACACCCGGAGGGAGCCCGGTCAGCCCCAGCATTTT
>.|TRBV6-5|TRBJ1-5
CASSYRGGNQPQHF
TGTGCCAGCAGTTACAGGGGTGGCAATCAGCCCCAGCATTTT
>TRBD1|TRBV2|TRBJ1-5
CASSTGGNNQPQHF
TGTGCCAGCAGTACAGGGGGCAACAATCAGCCCCAGCATTTT
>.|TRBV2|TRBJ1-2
CASLRRGDGYTF
TGTGCCAGCTTACGCAGAGGAGATGGCTACACCTTC